This TCR beta chain comes out of a study of T cell changes during pregnancy in multiple sclerosis. This CDR3 spans 14 amino acids. Germline assignment: CDR1 LNHDA and CDR2 SQIVND (reference sequence). Deletions cut 3 bases from V and 7 bases from J, with 13 bases between. Sequenced by immunoSEQ multiplex PCR; TCRdb stores in-frame clones only, minus some. The table has around 130,000 clones, over 85% seen once; the top ten hold approximately 5.8%. This clonotype was sampled from a female donor with multiple sclerosis, enrolled in a pregnancy study. The material was peripheral blood, obtained before pregnancy. The rearrangement joins TRBV19 to TRBJ1-5; no firm D call. The CDR3 spells CASSIKAGEQPQHF. CDR3 in DNA: TGTGCCAGTAGTATTAAGGCCGGGGAGCAGCCCCAGCATTTT.